The T cell receptor (beta chain) under discussion was sequenced for a study of T cells in localized non-small cell lung cancer. The study's findings and limits: Adjacent lung exhibited a median of about 50 among the 100 most abundant tumor clones.

The protocol was immunoSEQ multiplex PCR, while the TCRdb copy is restricted to in-frame clones and leaves out a portion. Among tens of thousands of clones listed, under 85% were seen once. This CDR3 comprises 15 residues. The germline V and J ends were trimmed by 6 bases and 3 bases, with 14 bases remaining between them. Per the germline V gene, CDR1 is LNHDA and CDR2 is SQIVND (reference sequence). In the case of this clone: Its antigen is unidentified.

The sequences come from peripheral blood, collected before any cancer treatment. The V call is TRBV19, the J call TRBJ1-4; TRBD1 is a possible D gene (5 bases). The sequence was collected from a female donor older than 55 with stage II squamous cell lung carcinoma. In DNA, the CDR3 is TGTGCCAGTAGGGCGGGCGGGACTCCTAATGAAAAACTGTTTTTT. Encoded protein: CASRAGGTPNEKLFF. The full variable domain, with the rest looked up from reference TRBV19 and TRBJ1-4, is DGGITQSPKYLFRKEGQNVTLSCEQNLNHDAMYWYRQDPGQGLRLIYYSQIVNDFQKGDIAEGYSVSREKKESFPLTVTSAQKNPTAFYLCASRAGGTPNEKLFFGSGTQLSVL.